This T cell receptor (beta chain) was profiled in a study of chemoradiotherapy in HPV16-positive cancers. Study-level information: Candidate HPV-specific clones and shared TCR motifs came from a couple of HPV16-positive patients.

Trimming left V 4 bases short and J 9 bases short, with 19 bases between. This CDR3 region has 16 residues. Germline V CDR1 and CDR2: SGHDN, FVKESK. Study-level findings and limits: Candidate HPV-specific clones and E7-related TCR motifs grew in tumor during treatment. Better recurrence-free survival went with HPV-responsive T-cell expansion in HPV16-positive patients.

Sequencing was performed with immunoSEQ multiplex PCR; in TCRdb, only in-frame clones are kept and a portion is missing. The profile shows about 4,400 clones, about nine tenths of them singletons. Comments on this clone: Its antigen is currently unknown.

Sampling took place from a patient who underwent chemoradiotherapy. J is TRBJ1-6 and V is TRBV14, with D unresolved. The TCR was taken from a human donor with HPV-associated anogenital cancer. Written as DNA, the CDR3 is TGTGCCAGCAGCCTATTAGATTCCCGGTTGGGTTCACCCCTCCACTTT. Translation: CASSLLDSRLGSPLHF.